These 4 T cell receptor beta chains came from one sample sequenced in a study of T cell responses to AZD1222 COVID-19 vaccine. The method was immunoSEQ multiplex PCR; TCRdb's version includes in-frame clones alone and lacks a portion of them. This table holds around 170,000 clones, 80% to 95% found once. The source was peripheral blood, collected on day 0 of AZD1222 vaccination. All receptors come from an adult in good health.

This chain joins TRBV11-3 and TRBJ1-2; D gene unclear. Germline V lookup: CDR1 SGHNT, CDR2 YENEEA. This CDR3 region has 13 residues. V lost 5 bases to trimming and J lost 3 bases, with 10 bases between them. This CDR3 reads CASSRDIDYGYTF. CDR3 in DNA: TGTGCCAGCAGCCGGGATATTGACTATGGCTACACCTTC.

CDR3 amino acids: CASRRRTSGGETQYF. The CDR3 DNA sequence: TGTGCCAGCAGGCGAAGGACTAGCGGAGGGGAGACCCAGTACTTC. The J gene is TRBJ2-5, the V gene TRBV6-5; 10 bases map to TRBD2. Germline CDR1 and CDR2: MNHEY and SVGAGI. The CDR3 runs to 15 residues. V shed 6 bases, J shed 5 bases, and the junction held 9 bases outside the gene matches.

DNA of the CDR3: TGTGCCAGCAGCCAAGAAGGGTCCAGCAAAGGCAATCAGCCCCAGCATTTT. Translation: CASSQEGSSKGNQPQHF. The chain joins TRBV4-2 to TRBJ1-5, with no clear D. The ends were cut back, 0 bases at V and 2 bases at J, with 14 bases in the middle. Per the germline V gene, CDR1 is LGHNA and CDR2 is YNFKEQ. The CDR3 length is 17 residues.

V and J are TRBV6-5 and TRBJ2-7, with TRBD1 as a possible D gene (5 bases). Germline-derived CDR1 and CDR2 are MNHEY and SVGAGI. The germline V and J ends were trimmed by 5 bases and 0 bases, with 14 bases remaining between them. The CDR3 loop spans 15 amino acids. CDR3 nucleotides: TGTGCCAGCAGTATACAGGTGAGGAGCTCCTACGAGCAGTACTTC. Protein product: CASSIQVRSSYEQYF.